This T cell receptor (beta chain) was captured in a study of T cell changes during pregnancy in multiple sclerosis. The CDR3 is 16 residues long. Germline V gene data show CDR1 as SGHAT and CDR2 as FQNNGV. The V gene lost 2 bases and the J gene lost 2 bases, with 15 bases spanning the gap. Assay used: immunoSEQ multiplex PCR; TCRdb lists only in-frame clones, some missing. This table holds 55,000 to 85,000 clones, approximately 94% found once. The sequencing used peripheral blood, collected in the third trimester of pregnancy. The clonotype originates from a female donor with multiple sclerosis, enrolled in a pregnancy study. The chain employs TRBV11-2 and TRBJ2-5; D is unresolved. The CDR3 is CASSLYAESAQETQYF. CDR3 nucleotide sequence: TGTGCCAGCAGCTTATACGCGGAGTCGGCACAAGAGACCCAGTACTTC.